This TCR beta chain was identified during a study of shared clonotypes between healthy human individuals. Germline lookup yields CDR1 MDHEN and CDR2 SYDVKM. The CDR3 has 16 amino acids. Trimming cost V 7 bases and J 1 base; bases outside gene matches: 11. TCRdb's table, derived via immunoSEQ multiplex PCR, lists solely in-frame clones and lacks some. The sample has 2 million to 2.5 million clones; 85% to 95% are singletons. Sequencing was performed on naive CD4+ T cells from PBMCs. Described subset: CD45RA+ positively selected. This clonotype originated in a man younger than 35 in good health. Some clones in this sample may be carry-over from other donors' samples. The rearrangement links TRBV28 to TRBJ2-7, with 9 nucleotides matching TRBD1. CDR3 nucleotides: TGTGCCAGCAAATCCCCCGGGACAGGGACATCCTACGAGCAGTACTTC. Its protein product is CASKSPGTGTSYEQYF.